The clone carrying this T cell receptor beta chain was seen only a few times. The target antigen is unknown. These data originate in a study of CD8+ T cells in alopecia areata. Regarding the study as a whole: Resident alphabeta T-cell populations of normal skin are likewise subject to sequencing in scalp samples.

cDNA serving as the sequencing template came from extracted, reverse transcribed RNA. Using immunoSEQ multiplex PCR, the repertoire was profiled, and TCRdb retains in-frame clones only, with some absent. Of 120,000 or so clones listed, around 64% were seen once; the top ten hold about 3%. The CDR3 runs to 13 residues. Between the trimmed V and J ends, which lost 8 bases and 1 base, there was a span of 14 bases. CDR1 SQVTM and CDR2 ANQGSEA come from the germline V gene. The sequenced material came from CD4+ T cells sorted from blood. The chain combines TRBV29-1 with TRBJ2-5; D unresolved. This receptor was taken from a human donor in good health. CDR3 sequence (DNA): TGCAGCACCCACCACAGCTCCCAAGAGACCCAGTACTTC. Protein sequence: CSTHHSSQETQYF. The full variable domain, rest sourced from reference TRBV29-1 and TRBJ2-5, is SAVISQKPSRDICQRGTSLTIQCQVDSQVTMMFWYRQQPGQSLTLIATANQGSEATYESGFVIDKFPISRPNLTFSTLTVSNMSPEDSSIYLCSTHHSSQETQYFGPGTRLLVL.